This T cell receptor (beta chain) was identified in a study of cytomegalovirus exposure and HLA in healthy donors. Looking at the study overall: The early release's HLA-typed donors yielded 78 million or so unique TCRs.

Study conclusions and caveats: The study had only CMV serostatus as immune exposure information. Later analysis found that TCR beta chains associated with HLA were more clonally expanded than other, equally common chains. In a later analysis, TCR beta V- and J-gene trimming was associated with a missense DCLRE1C variant.

This clone has only a few counts. Its antigen is as yet unknown. The PCR was carried out with 60 Vbeta primers and 13 Jbeta primers. The assay was immunoSEQ multiplex PCR, and TCRdb's table has in-frame clones only and misses some. The table includes around 150,000 clones, around 80% detected once. This CDR3 comprises 14 residues. The J segment lost 6 bases and the V segment lost 4 bases, leaving 8 bases of the junction unmatched. The germline CDR1 and CDR2 sequences are LGHNA and YNFKEQ. The sequence came from a man in his forties in good health and CMV-seronegative. J is TRBJ2-7 and V is TRBV4-2; 8 bases map to TRBD2. The sequencing sample was made of PBMCs. The DNA of the CDR3 is TGTGCCAGCAGCCTCCCGGGACTAGGTAGCGAGCAGTACTTC. It yields the protein CASSLPGLGSEQYF.